Listed here are 32 T cell receptor beta chains from one sample, sequenced in a study of shared clonotypes between healthy human individuals. Assay used: immunoSEQ multiplex PCR; TCRdb lists only in-frame clones, some missing. The sample shows around 2,100,000 clones, about 95% of them seen only once. The naive CD8 subset, CD45RO-negative cells positively selected for CCR7, excluded terminally differentiated effector memory CD45RA+ cells. Sequencing was carried out using naive CD8+ T cells sorted from blood. These receptors were obtained from a man aged 18 to 30 in good health.

This chain uses TRBV2 with TRBJ2-3; D unresolved. Trimming took 4 bases from V and 6 from J, leaving 8 bases between them. CDR3 length: 12 residues. In germline, CDR1 is SNHLY, CDR2 FYNNEI. CDR3 amino acids: CASSGPRDTQYF. The CDR3 DNA follows: TGTGCCAGCAGTGGGCCCCGGGATACGCAGTATTTT.

The chain carries TRBV5-6 and TRBJ2-1; the D gene is possibly TRBD2 (6 bases). V lost 0 bases and J lost 9, with 10 bases in between. CDR1 SGHDT and CDR2 YYEEEE come from the germline V gene. The CDR3 is made up of 13 amino acids. The CDR3 region is CASSLGRGIEQFF. CDR3 in DNA: TGTGCCAGCAGCTTGGGTCGCGGGATTGAGCAGTTCTTC.

Remarks on this clone: This sample includes further DNA sequences coding for the same CDR3. The CDR3 bases are TGTGCCAGCAGTTATTACAGCCAAGAGACCCAGTACTTC. Translated: CASSYYSQETQYF. The chain is built from TRBV6-5 and TRBJ2-5; D is uncertain. There are 13 residues in the CDR3. From germline, CDR1 is MNHEY and CDR2 SVGAGI. V shed 3 bases and J shed 1 base, with 6 bases lying between them.

The chain employs TRBV6-5 and TRBJ2-1, with 10 bases aligning to TRBD1. The CDR3 has 14 residues. CDR1 is MNHEY and CDR2 is SVGAGI in the germline V gene. The ends lost 5 bases at V and 4 bases at J; junction bases unmatched: 2. The CDR3 spells CASSGDRGYNEQFF. In nucleotides, the CDR3 is TGTGCCAGCAGTGGGGACAGGGGATACAATGAGCAGTTCTTC.

The chain couples TRBV7-8 to TRBJ2-2; 10 bases align to TRBD1. The CDR3 contains 15 residues. The ends lost 3 bases at V and 4 bases at J; junction bases unmatched: 2. From germline, CDR1 is SGHVS and CDR2 FQNEAQ. The chain's CDR3 is CASSFGQGVTGELFF. In DNA, the CDR3 is TGTGCCAGCAGCTTTGGACAGGGGGTCACCGGGGAGCTGTTTTTT.

The CDR3 DNA is TGCGCCAGCAGCCAAGGAAGATCCTACAATGAGCAGTTCTTC. Translation: CASSQGRSYNEQFF. The V and J genes are TRBV4-3 and TRBJ2-1; unclear D gene. Germline V gene data show CDR1 as LGHNA and CDR2 as YSLEER. V lost 1 base and J 1 base, leaving 5 bases between the germline ends. This CDR3 has 14 residues.

The chain couples TRBV10-2 to TRBJ2-1; 8 bases are a match to TRBD2. This CDR3 is 14 amino acids long. Trimming took 4 bases from V and 8 from J; bases not matched to a gene: 7. Germline V gene sequence: CDR1 WSHSY, CDR2 SAAADI. The CDR3 is CASSGTSYSDEQFF. The CDR3 DNA reads TGCGCCAGCAGTGGGACTAGCTATAGCGATGAGCAGTTCTTC.

J is TRBJ2-7 and V is TRBV27; TRBD1 agrees at 11 bases. Germline V gene data show CDR1 as MNHEY and CDR2 as SMNVEV (reference sequence). The CDR3 has 19 amino acids. V dropped 2 bases and J dropped 0; count of bases not matched to a gene: 12. CDR3 residues: CASSLLGTGGALVSYEQYF. The DNA of the CDR3 is TGTGCCAGCAGTTTACTCGGGACAGGGGGAGCGCTCGTCTCCTACGAGCAGTACTTC.

V and J are TRBV10-2 and TRBJ2-7, with TRBD2 matching over 9 bases. The CDR3 totals 14 residues. The trim removed 6 bases at V and 4 bases at J, leaving 7 bases unmatched. CDR1 is WSHSY and CDR2 is SAAADI in the germline V gene. The chain's CDR3 is CASRGTSPLYEQYF. The CDR3 region has the DNA TGCGCCAGCAGGGGGACTAGCCCACTTTACGAGCAGTACTTC.

The chain couples TRBV7-9 to TRBJ2-7; 10 nucleotides agree with TRBD1. Germline V lookup: CDR1 SEHNR, CDR2 FQNEAQ (reference sequence). The J segment lost 4 bases and the V segment lost 5 bases, leaving 8 bases of the junction unmatched. This CDR3 is built from 15 residues. The CDR3 sequence is CASSNSGTGVYEQYF. CDR3 DNA: TGTGCCAGCAGCAATAGTGGGACAGGGGTTTACGAGCAGTACTTC.

V gene TRBV7-9 combines with J gene TRBJ2-4; no definite D call. V was clipped by 2 bases and J by 6 bases, with 11 bases between them. Germline assignment: CDR1 SEHNR and CDR2 FQNEAQ (reference sequence). This CDR3 has 14 amino acids. In DNA form, the CDR3 reads TGTGCCAGCAGCTTATCTGAGAACGGAAACATTCAGTACTTC. Its protein is CASSLSENGNIQYF.

The genes are TRBV7-9 and TRBJ1-6; D call uncertain. V shed 1 base and J shed 8 bases, with 18 bases lying between them. The germline V gene encodes CDR1 SEHNR and CDR2 FQNEAQ (reference sequence). The CDR3 runs to 17 residues. The CDR3 spells CASSLDEFPTVDSPLHF. For the CDR3, the DNA is TGTGCCAGCAGCTTAGACGAGTTCCCCACCGTGGATTCACCCCTCCACTTT.

The rearrangement joins TRBV10-2 to TRBJ2-5; weak D call: TRBD1 (6 bases). The CDR3 runs to 13 residues. The germline V gene encodes CDR1 WSHSY and CDR2 SAAADI. Trimming removed 3 bases from V and 6 bases from J, with 11 bases in between. CDR3 DNA sequence: TGCGCCAGCAGTGATGGGGGCGAGCAGACCCAGTACTTC. Translating gives CASSDGGEQTQYF.

This chain uses TRBV6-1 with TRBJ2-7; D is tentatively TRBD1 or TRBD2 (5 bases each). This CDR3 has 14 residues. Germline V gene data show CDR1 as MNHNS and CDR2 as SASEGT. Deletions cut 0 bases from V and 3 bases from J, with 9 bases between. This CDR3 reads CASSEAGDLYEQYF. The DNA of the CDR3 is TGTGCCAGCAGTGAAGCGGGGGACCTCTACGAGCAGTACTTC.

This clone was counted a single time. The rearrangement joins TRBV2 to TRBJ1-5; TRBD1 might be the D (5 bases). CDR1 is SNHLY and CDR2 is FYNNEI in the germline V gene. V lost 4 bases and J lost 2, with 15 bases in between. CDR3 length: 16 amino acids. The DNA of the CDR3 is TGTGCCAGCAGTGTTAGAGGAGGGGAGGGCAATCAGCCCCAGCATTTT. This gives the protein CASSVRGGEGNQPQHF.

This chain joins TRBV11-2 and TRBJ1-1; D is possibly TRBD1 (5 bases). V was clipped by 0 bases and J by 5 bases, with 13 bases between them. This CDR3 is 15 amino acids long. Germline loops: CDR1 SGHAT, CDR2 FQNNGV. The CDR3 coding sequence is TGTGCCAGCAGCTTAGAGAGCTCGGGGGGGACTGAAGCTTTCTTT. The encoded protein is CASSLESSGGTEAFF.

The chain uses TRBV6-5 and TRBJ2-7; no clear D. This CDR3 has 14 amino acids. The V gene's germline CDR1 is MNHEY and CDR2 SVGAGI. The V and J ends lost 5 bases and 6 bases respectively, with 17 bases between them. CDR3 nucleotide sequence: TGTGCCAGCAGTCCCTCGGTATTCTGGGCCGAGCAGTACTTC. Its protein is CASSPSVFWAEQYF.

This chain uses TRBV5-1 with TRBJ2-1, with TRBD2 matching 15 bases. CDR3 length equals 21 residues. J gave up 2 bases and V 1 base, and 13 bases lay outside the gene matches. Germline CDR1 is SGHRS and CDR2 is YFSETQ. The DNA for the CDR3 is TGCGCCAGCAGCTTGCATTACGGACTAGCGGGAGGGCCTACACCCTACAATGAGCAGTTCTTC. Protein product: CASSLHYGLAGGPTPYNEQFF.

This chain connects TRBV6-5 to TRBJ2-1; D might be TRBD1 or TRBD2, each matching 5 bases. The ends were cut back, 4 bases at V and 4 bases at J, with 17 bases in the middle. The CDR3 loop spans 16 amino acids. The germline V gene has CDR1 MNHEY and CDR2 SVGAGI. The CDR3 DNA reads TGTGCCAGCAGTTTTAGTGGGGGATCGTTATACAATGAGCAGTTCTTC. It specifies CASSFSGGSLYNEQFF.

The rearrangement links TRBV10-3 to TRBJ1-2; TRBD1 aligns across 10 bases. CDR1 and CDR2 (germline): ENHRY, SYGVKD. Trimming removed 5 bases from V and 2 bases from J; junction bases left unmatched: 11. CDR3 length: 17 amino acids. CDR3 sequence: CAISYPGQGSYNYGYTF. In nucleotides, the CDR3 is TGTGCCATCAGTTATCCGGGACAGGGGAGTTACAACTATGGCTACACCTTC.

The chain joins TRBV7-9 to TRBJ2-3; 9 nucleotides align to TRBD2. Germline CDR1 is SEHNR and CDR2 is FQNEAQ (reference sequence). Germline trimming cut 3 bases from V and 2 bases from J; bases unmatched to any gene: 3. The CDR3 is 15 amino acids. The CDR3 DNA sequence: TGTGCCAGCAGCTTTGGCGGGGGGGACACAGATACGCAGTATTTT. Amino acid sequence: CASSFGGGDTDTQYF.

The rearrangement joins TRBV6-6 to TRBJ2-1; 10 nucleotides align to TRBD1. The trim removed 10 bases at V and 8 bases at J, leaving 8 bases unmatched. CDR1 is MNHNY and CDR2 is SVGAGI in the germline V gene (reference sequence). CDR3 length: 13 residues. The CDR3 protein is CATVPGQGYEQFF. The CDR3 region has the DNA TGTGCCACGGTCCCGGGACAGGGGTATGAGCAGTTCTTC.

The V call is TRBV28, the J call TRBJ1-5; 9 bases fit TRBD1. This CDR3 spans 16 amino acids. Germline V lookup: CDR1 MDHEN, CDR2 SYDVKM. J was trimmed by 4 bases and V by 3 bases; bases with no gene match: 7. CDR3 loop: CASSLGTGLSNQPQHF. The CDR3 nucleotides are TGTGCCAGCAGTTTGGGGACAGGGCTTTCGAATCAGCCCCAGCATTTT.

This CDR3 is CASSYSDREGNSPLHF. The CDR3 DNA reads TGTGCCAGCAGTTACTCGGATCGAGAGGGGAATTCACCCCTCCACTTT. The chain carries TRBV6-6 and TRBJ1-6; tentative D call: TRBD1 (5 bases). Per germline, CDR1 MNHNY and CDR2 SVGAGI (reference sequence). Trimming removed 0 bases from V and 7 bases from J, with 13 bases in between. The CDR3 covers 16 residues.

The chain joins TRBV28 to TRBJ2-1, with D perhaps TRBD1 or TRBD2 (5 bases each). The germline V and J ends were trimmed by 7 bases and 5 bases, with 18 bases remaining between them. The CDR3 sequence is 15 residues long. Germline CDR1 and CDR2: MDHEN and SYDVKM. The CDR3 protein is CASIIGEGQDNEQFF. In DNA form, the CDR3 reads TGTGCCAGCATCATAGGCGAGGGGCAGGACAATGAGCAGTTCTTC.

The V call is TRBV7-9, the J call TRBJ2-5; D is unresolved. Trimming removed 2 bases from V and 3 bases from J, with 16 bases in between. The CDR3 sequence is 16 residues long. Looked up from germline, CDR1 is SEHNR and CDR2 is FQNEAQ (reference sequence). The chain's CDR3 is CASSLSSNSPKETQYF. CDR3 bases: TGTGCCAGCAGCTTATCTTCAAACAGCCCCAAAGAGACCCAGTACTTC.

This chain joins TRBV5-6 and TRBJ2-7, with a possible D match to TRBD2 (6 bases). The CDR3 has 13 residues. Trimming removed 2 bases at V and 5 bases at J, with 11 bases between. The germline gives CDR1 SGHDT, CDR2 YYEEEE. CDR3 amino acids: CASSFVRGDEQYF. CDR3 sequence (DNA): TGTGCCAGCAGCTTTGTCCGCGGGGACGAGCAGTACTTC.

The rearrangement uses TRBV4-3 and TRBJ2-1; no firm D call. Germline-derived CDR1 and CDR2 are LGHNA and YSLEER. The CDR3 loop spans 15 amino acids. With 0 bases removed from V and 2 bases from J, the gap between germline ends came to 8 bases. The CDR3 here is CASSQDVGTYNEQFF. CDR3 bases: TGCGCCAGCAGCCAAGATGTGGGAACCTACAATGAGCAGTTCTTC.

The rearrangement uses TRBV4-1 and TRBJ2-1, with 10 bases matching TRBD2. V gave up 3 bases and J gave up 8 bases; unmatched junction bases: 10. Germline assignment: CDR1 MGHRA and CDR2 YSYEKL. The CDR3 sequence is 16 residues long. CDR3 nucleotides: TGCGCCAGCAGCCAGGTAGCGGGAGGTGCCTTTGATGAGCAGTTCTTC. Translated, it gives CASSQVAGGAFDEQFF.

The chain joins TRBV4-1 to TRBJ1-1, with D unresolved. Looked up from germline, CDR1 is MGHRA and CDR2 is YSYEKL. The V gene lost 3 bases and the J gene lost 4 bases, with 9 bases spanning the gap. The CDR3 sequence is 13 residues long. The CDR3 DNA follows: TGCGCCAGCAGCCAGATAGATAGCACTGAAGCTTTCTTT. Translated: CASSQIDSTEAFF.

The genes are TRBV7-9 and TRBJ2-2; 7 bases line up with TRBD1. The CDR3 spans 14 residues. V lost 10 bases to trimming and J lost 4 bases; unmatched junction nucleotides: 9. Germline loops: CDR1 SEHNR, CDR2 FQNEAQ (reference sequence). CDR3 coding DNA: TGTGCCACCCGAGAGAACAGGGGCACCGGGGAGCTGTTTTTT. This gives the protein CATRENRGTGELFF.

V usage is TRBV30 and J usage is TRBJ2-3; a weak D match, TRBD1 (6 bases). Trimming removed 4 bases at V and 4 bases at J, with 15 bases between. CDR1 is GTSNPN, CDR2 SVGIG, per germline (reference sequence). The CDR3 is 14 residues long. The CDR3 DNA sequence: TGTGCCTGGACCGTGGGGGCCGGGTCAGATACGCAGTATTTT. This sequence encodes CAWTVGAGSDTQYF. Using reference TRBV30 and TRBJ2-3 for the parts outside the CDR3, the full variable domain is SQTIHQWPATLVQPVGSPLSLECTVEGTSNPNLYWYRQAAGRGLQLLFYSVGIGQISSEVPQNLSASRPQDRQFILSSKKLLLSDSGFYLCAWTVGAGSDTQYFGPGTRLTVL.